These 5 T cell receptor beta chains share one sample of origin, sequenced in a study of blood T cell repertoires in COVID-19. The data were produced by immunoSEQ multiplex PCR, yet TCRdb's version contains in-frame clones alone and is incomplete. The sample carries over 200,000 clones, roughly 88% recorded once. Sequencing input: peripheral blood. The receptors were gathered from a man aged 35-49 years who had recovered from COVID-19.

The chain couples TRBV9 to TRBJ2-3, with D hard to call. Per germline, CDR1 SGDLS and CDR2 YYNGEE. This CDR3 is 15 amino acids long. The ends were cut back, 0 bases at V and 0 bases at J, with 8 bases in the middle. CDR3 nucleotides: TGTGCCAGCAGCGTAGGGCCCGTGAGCACAGATACGCAGTATTTT. It yields the protein CASSVGPVSTDTQYF.

The chain joins TRBV7-2 to TRBJ2-2; the D gene is possibly TRBD2 (5 bases). V gave up 4 bases and J gave up 0 bases, with 12 bases separating them. Germline CDR1 SGHTA, CDR2 FQGNSA. This CDR3 is built from 16 residues. CDR3 residues: CASSWASGSNTGELFF. CDR3 DNA sequence: TGTGCCAGCAGCTGGGCAAGCGGTTCGAACACCGGGGAGCTGTTTTTT. The full variable domain, its missing parts supplied by reference TRBV7-2 and TRBJ2-2, is GAGVSQSPSNKVTEKGKDVELRCDPISGHTALYWYRQSLGQGLEFLIYFQGNSAPDKSGLPSDRFSAERTGGSVSTLTIQRTQQEDSAVYLCASSWASGSNTGELFFGEGSRLTVL.

The V gene is TRBV5-1, the J gene TRBJ1-1; D is possibly TRBD1 (6 bases). From germline, CDR1 is SGHRS and CDR2 YFSETQ. This CDR3 is 15 amino acids long. V lost 0 bases, J lost 6 bases, and 15 bases lay in between. CDR3 in amino acids: CASSLGSGVFSEAFF. CDR3 nucleotide sequence: TGCGCCAGCAGCTTGGGTTCAGGGGTTTTTTCTGAAGCTTTCTTT.

This sequence joins TRBV5-1 and TRBJ2-1, with D possibly matching TRBD2 (5 bases). This CDR3 region has 12 residues. In germline, CDR1 is SGHRS, CDR2 YFSETQ. With 5 bases removed from V and 4 bases from J, the gap between germline ends came to 7 bases. Here the CDR3 reads CASRTGYNEQFF. In DNA form, the CDR3 reads TGCGCCAGCAGAACGGGATACAATGAGCAGTTCTTC.

The chain couples TRBV25-1 to TRBJ1-1, with D possibly matching TRBD1 (5 bases). This CDR3 is 13 amino acids long. The germline V and J ends were trimmed by 2 bases and 7 bases, with 11 bases remaining between them. CDR1 is MGHDK, CDR2 SYGVNS, per germline. The CDR3 loop is CASSEPGLVEAFF. For the CDR3, the DNA is TGTGCCAGCAGTGAACCGGGACTGGTTGAAGCTTTCTTT.